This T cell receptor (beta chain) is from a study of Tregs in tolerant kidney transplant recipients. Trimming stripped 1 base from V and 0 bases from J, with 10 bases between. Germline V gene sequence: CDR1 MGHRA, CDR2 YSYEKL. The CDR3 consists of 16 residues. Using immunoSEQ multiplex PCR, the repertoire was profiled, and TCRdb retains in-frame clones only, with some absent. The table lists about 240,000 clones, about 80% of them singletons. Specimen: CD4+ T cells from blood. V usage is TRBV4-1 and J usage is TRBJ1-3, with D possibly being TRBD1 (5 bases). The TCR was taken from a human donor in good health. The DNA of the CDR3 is TGCGCCAGCAGCCAAGGGTGGGGGAGCTCTGGAAACACCATATATTTT. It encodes CASSQGWGSSGNTIYF.